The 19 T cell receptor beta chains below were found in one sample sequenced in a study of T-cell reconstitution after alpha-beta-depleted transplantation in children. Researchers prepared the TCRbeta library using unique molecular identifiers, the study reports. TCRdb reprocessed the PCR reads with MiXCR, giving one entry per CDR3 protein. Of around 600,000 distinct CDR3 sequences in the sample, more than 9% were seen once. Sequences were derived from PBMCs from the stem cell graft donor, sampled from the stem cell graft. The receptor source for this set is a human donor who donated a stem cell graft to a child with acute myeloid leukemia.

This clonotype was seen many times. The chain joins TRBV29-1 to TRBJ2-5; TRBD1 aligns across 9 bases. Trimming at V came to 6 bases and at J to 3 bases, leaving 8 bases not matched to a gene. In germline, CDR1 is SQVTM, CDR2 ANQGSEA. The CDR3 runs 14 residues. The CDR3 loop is CSVVSGQGKETQYF. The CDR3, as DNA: TGCAGCGTCGTCTCGGGACAGGGCAAAGAGACCCAGTACTTC.

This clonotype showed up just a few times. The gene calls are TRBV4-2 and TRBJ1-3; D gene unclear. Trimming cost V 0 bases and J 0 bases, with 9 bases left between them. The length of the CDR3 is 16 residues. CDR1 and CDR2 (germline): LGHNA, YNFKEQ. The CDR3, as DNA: TGTGCCAGCAGCCAAGATAAAGGTTACTCTGGAAACACCATATATTTT. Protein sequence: CASSQDKGYSGNTIYF.

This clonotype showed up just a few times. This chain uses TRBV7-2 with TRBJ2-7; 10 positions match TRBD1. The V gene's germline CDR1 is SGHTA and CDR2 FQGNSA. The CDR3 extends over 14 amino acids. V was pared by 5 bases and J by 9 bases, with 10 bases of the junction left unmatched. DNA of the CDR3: TGTGCCAGCAGCACGGACAGGGGGGGAAGGGGGCAGTACTTC. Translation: CASSTDRGGRGQYF.

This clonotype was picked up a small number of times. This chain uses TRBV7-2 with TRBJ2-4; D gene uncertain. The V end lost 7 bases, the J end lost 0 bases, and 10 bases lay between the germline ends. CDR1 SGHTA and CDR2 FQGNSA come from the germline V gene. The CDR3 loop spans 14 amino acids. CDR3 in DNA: TGTGCCAGCACCGTACGTTTAGCCAAAAACATTCAGTACTTC. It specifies CASTVRLAKNIQYF.

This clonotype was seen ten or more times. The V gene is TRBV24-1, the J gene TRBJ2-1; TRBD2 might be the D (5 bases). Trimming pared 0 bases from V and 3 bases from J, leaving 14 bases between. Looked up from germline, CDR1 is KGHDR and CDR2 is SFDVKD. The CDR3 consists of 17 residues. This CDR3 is CATSDLQGDGLYNEQFF. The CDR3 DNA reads TGTGCCACCAGTGATTTGCAAGGCGACGGACTCTACAATGAGCAGTTCTTC.

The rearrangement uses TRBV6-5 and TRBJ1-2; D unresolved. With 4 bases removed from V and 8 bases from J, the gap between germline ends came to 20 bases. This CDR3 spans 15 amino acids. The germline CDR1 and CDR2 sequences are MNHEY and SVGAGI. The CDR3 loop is CASSSLVGEGKGYTF. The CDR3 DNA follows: TGTGCCAGCAGTTCGCTGGTCGGGGAAGGAAAGGGCTACACCTTC.

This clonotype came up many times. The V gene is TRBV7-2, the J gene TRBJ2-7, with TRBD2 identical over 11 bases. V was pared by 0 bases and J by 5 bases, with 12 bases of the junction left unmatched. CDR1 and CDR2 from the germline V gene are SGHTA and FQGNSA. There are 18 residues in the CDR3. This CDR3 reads CASSLASTTSGRPHEQYF. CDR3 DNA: TGTGCCAGCAGCTTAGCATCCACCACTAGCGGGAGACCCCACGAGCAGTACTTC. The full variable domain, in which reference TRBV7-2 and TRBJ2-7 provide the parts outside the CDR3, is GAGVSQSPSNKVTEKGKDVELRCDPISGHTALYWYRQSLGQGLEFLIYFQGNSAPDKSGLPSDRFSAERTGGSVSTLTIQRTQQEDSAVYLCASSLASTTSGRPHEQYFGPGTRLTVT.

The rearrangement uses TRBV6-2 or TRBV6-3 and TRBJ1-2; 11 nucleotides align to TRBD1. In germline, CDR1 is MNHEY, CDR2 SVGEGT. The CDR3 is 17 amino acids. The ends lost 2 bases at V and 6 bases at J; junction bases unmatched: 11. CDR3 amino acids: CASSYGGRTGGANGYTF. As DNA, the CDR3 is TGTGCCAGCAGTTACGGAGGGAGGACAGGGGGCGCGAATGGCTACACCTTC.

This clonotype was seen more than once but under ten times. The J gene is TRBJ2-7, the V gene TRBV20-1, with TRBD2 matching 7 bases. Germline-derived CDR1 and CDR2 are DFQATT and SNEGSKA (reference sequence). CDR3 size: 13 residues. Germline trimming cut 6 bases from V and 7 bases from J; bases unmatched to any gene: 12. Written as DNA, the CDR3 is TGCAGTGCCTCGAGCGGGAACAAGGGAGAGCAGTACTTC. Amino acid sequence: CSASSGNKGEQYF.

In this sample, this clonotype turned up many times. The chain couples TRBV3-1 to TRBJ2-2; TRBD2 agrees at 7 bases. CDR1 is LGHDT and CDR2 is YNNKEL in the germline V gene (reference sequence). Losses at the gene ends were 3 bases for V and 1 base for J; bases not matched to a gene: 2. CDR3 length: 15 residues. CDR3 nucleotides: TGTGCCAGCAGCCAGGGGGGGTTGAACACCGGGGAGCTGTTTTTT. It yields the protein CASSQGGLNTGELFF.

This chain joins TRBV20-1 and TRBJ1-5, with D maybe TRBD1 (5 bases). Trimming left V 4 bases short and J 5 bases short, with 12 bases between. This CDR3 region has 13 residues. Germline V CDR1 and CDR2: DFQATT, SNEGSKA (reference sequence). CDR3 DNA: TGCAGTGCTATAGACAGCCTTTATCAGCCCCAGCATTTT. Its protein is CSAIDSLYQPQHF.

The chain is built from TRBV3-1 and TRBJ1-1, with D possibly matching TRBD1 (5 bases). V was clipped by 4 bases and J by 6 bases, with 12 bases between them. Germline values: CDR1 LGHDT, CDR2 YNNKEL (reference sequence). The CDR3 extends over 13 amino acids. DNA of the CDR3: TGTGCCAGCAGCCCTGGAGGGGATCCTGAAGCTTTCTTT. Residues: CASSPGGDPEAFF.

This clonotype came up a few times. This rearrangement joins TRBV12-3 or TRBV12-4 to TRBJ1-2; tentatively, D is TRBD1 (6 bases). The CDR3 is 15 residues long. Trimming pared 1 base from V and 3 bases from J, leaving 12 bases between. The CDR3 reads CASSLVGGGDYGYTF. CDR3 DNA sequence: TGTGCCAGCAGTTTAGTCGGGGGCGGTGACTATGGCTACACCTTC.

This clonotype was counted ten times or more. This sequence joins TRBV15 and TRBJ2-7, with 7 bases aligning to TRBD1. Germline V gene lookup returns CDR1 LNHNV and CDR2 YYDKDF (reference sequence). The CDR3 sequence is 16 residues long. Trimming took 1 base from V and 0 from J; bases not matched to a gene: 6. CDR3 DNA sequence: TGTGCCACCAGCAGAGGGGGACAGCCTAGCTCCTACGAGCAGTACTTC. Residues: CATSRGGQPSSYEQYF.

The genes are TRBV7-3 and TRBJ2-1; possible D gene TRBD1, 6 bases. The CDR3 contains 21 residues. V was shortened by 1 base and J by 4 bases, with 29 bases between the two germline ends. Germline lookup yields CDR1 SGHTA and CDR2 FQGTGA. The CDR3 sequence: CASSLMGPLTGSPPHYNEQFF. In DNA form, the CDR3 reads TGTGCCAGCAGCTTAATGGGGCCGCTGACAGGTAGCCCGCCCCATTACAATGAGCAGTTCTTC.

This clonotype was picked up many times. The CDR3 DNA sequence: TGTGCCAGCAGTTACGGTGGGCTCAACAATGAGCAGTTCTTC. It yields the protein CASSYGGLNNEQFF. V is TRBV6-2 or TRBV6-3 and J is TRBJ2-1; unclear D gene. The CDR3 length is 14 residues. Germline CDR1 and CDR2: MNHEY and SVGEGT. V shed 2 bases and J shed 5 bases, with 10 bases lying between them.

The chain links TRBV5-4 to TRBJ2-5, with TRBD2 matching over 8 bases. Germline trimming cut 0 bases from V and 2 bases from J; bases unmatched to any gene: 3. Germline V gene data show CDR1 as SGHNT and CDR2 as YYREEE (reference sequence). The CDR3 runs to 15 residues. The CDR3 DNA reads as TGTGCCAGCAGCTTGGTAGCGGGATCTCAAGAGACCCAGTACTTC. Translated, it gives CASSLVAGSQETQYF.

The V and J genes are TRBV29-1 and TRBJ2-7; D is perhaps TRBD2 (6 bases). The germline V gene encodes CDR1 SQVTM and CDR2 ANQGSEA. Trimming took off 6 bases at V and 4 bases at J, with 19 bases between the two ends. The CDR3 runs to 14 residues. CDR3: CSVEGPEGPYEQYF. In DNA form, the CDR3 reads TGCAGCGTCGAGGGGCCGGAGGGCCCATACGAGCAGTACTTC.

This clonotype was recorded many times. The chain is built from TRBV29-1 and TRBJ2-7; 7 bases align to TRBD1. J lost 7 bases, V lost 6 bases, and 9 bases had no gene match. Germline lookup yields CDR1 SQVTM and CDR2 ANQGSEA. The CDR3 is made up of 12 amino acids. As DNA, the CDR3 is TGCAGCGTAGTTTGGACAGGACGGGAGCAGTACTTC. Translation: CSVVWTGREQYF.